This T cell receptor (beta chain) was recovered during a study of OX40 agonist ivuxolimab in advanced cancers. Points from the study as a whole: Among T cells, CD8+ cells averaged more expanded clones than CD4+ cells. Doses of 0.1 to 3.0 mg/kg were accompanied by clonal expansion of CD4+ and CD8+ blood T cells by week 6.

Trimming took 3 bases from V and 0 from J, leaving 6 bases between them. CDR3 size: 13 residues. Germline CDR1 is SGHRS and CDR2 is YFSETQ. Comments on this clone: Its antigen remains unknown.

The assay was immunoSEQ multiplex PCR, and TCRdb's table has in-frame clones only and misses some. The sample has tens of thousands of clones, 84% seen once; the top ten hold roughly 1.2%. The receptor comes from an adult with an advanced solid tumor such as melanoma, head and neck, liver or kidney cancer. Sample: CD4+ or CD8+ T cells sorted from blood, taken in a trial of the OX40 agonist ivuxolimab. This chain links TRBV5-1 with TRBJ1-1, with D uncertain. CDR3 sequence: CASSSPMNTEAFF. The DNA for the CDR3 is TGCGCCAGCAGCTCACCTATGAACACTGAAGCTTTCTTT.